This TCR beta chain was captured by sequencing in a study of shared clonotypes between healthy human individuals. It was 150 to 250 ng DNA, some 30,000 T cell genomes, that sorted-subset replicate PCRs used. Sequenced by immunoSEQ multiplex PCR; TCRdb stores in-frame clones only, minus some. The top ten clones hold 1.5% to 2% of a sample with around 2.1 million clones, approximately 94% of them seen once. The CDR3 sequence is 15 residues long. Germline CDR1 and CDR2: MNHEY and SVGAGI. V gave up 4 bases and J gave up 3 bases, with 16 bases separating them. Selected positively for CCR7 and CD45RO-negative, naive CD8 cells excluded terminally differentiated effector memory CD45RA+ cells.

Input material: naive CD8+ T cells from PBMCs. This TCR was sampled from a man aged 18 to 30 in good health. Some clones in this sample may be carry-over from other donors' samples. The genes are TRBV6-5 and TRBJ2-7; D ambiguous. The CDR3: CASSSNKKDDYEQYF. CDR3 nucleotides: TGTGCCAGCAGTTCGAACAAGAAGGACGACTACGAGCAGTACTTC.